Shown below are 24 T cell receptor beta chains from a single sample sequenced in a study of OX40 agonist ivuxolimab in advanced cancers. Clones were sequenced by immunoSEQ multiplex PCR, and TCRdb holds only the in-frame ones, with some missing. There are 40,000 to 50,000 clones in the sample; around 89% occur only once, and roughly 0.53% lies in the top ten. Sequenced here: CD4+ or CD8+ T cells sorted from blood, sampled in a trial of the OX40 agonist ivuxolimab. These TCRs come from an adult with an advanced solid tumor such as melanoma, head and neck, liver or kidney cancer.

The chain couples TRBV18 to TRBJ2-2; 10 bases agree with TRBD2. Germline CDR1 KGHSH, CDR2 LQKENI. The CDR3 is 16 amino acids. V shed 3 bases, J shed 1 base, and the junction held 2 bases outside the gene matches. Written as DNA, the CDR3 is TGTGCCAGCTCACCCCAGCGGGGGGGGAACACCGGGGAGCTGTTTTTT. Translating it yields CASSPQRGGNTGELFF.

This chain links TRBV7-2 with TRBJ1-5; D ambiguous. In germline, CDR1 is SGHTA, CDR2 FQGNSA. This CDR3 region has 15 residues. V was clipped by 2 bases and J by 0 bases, with 8 bases between them. The CDR3: CASSLKPGSNQPQHF. The DNA for the CDR3 is TGTGCCAGCAGCTTAAAACCTGGTAGCAATCAGCCCCAGCATTTT.

The J gene is TRBJ1-5, the V gene TRBV10-3; maybe TRBD1 (6 bases). Trimming shortened V by 3 bases and J by 0 bases, and 12 bases separated the two germline ends. Germline assignment: CDR1 ENHRY and CDR2 SYGVKD. The CDR3 totals 16 residues. In DNA form, the CDR3 reads TGTGCCATCAGTGACCAGGGGCCAAATAGCAATCAGCCCCAGCATTTT. Translation: CAISDQGPNSNQPQHF.

The chain employs TRBV6-6 and TRBJ2-7; no clear D gene. The germline V gene encodes CDR1 MNHNY and CDR2 SVGAGI (reference sequence). CDR3 size: 11 residues. V was clipped by 8 bases and J by 4 bases, with 9 bases between them. The CDR3 DNA is TGTGCCAGCTCGATGTTTTACGAGCAGTACTTC. This sequence encodes CASSMFYEQYF.

This chain uses TRBV5-1 with TRBJ1-4, with 7 positions matching TRBD1. The CDR3 contains 16 residues. Germline V gives CDR1 SGHRS, CDR2 YFSETQ. V lost 4 bases to trimming and J lost 0 bases; unmatched junction nucleotides: 6. The CDR3: CASSIRDSATNEKLFF. CDR3 nucleotides: TGCGCCAGCAGCATACGGGACAGCGCAACTAATGAAAAACTGTTTTTT.

V usage is TRBV6-5 and J usage is TRBJ2-3; possible D gene TRBD1, 6 bases. This CDR3 contains 14 residues. Germline V lookup: CDR1 MNHEY, CDR2 SVGAGI. V lost 6 bases to trimming and J lost 3 bases, with 13 bases between them. The CDR3 loop reads CASRQGLGTDTQYF. The DNA for the CDR3 is TGTGCCAGCAGACAGGGATTGGGGACAGATACGCAGTATTTT.

The chain is built from TRBV6-6 and TRBJ1-1, with 8 bases matching TRBD1. This CDR3 comprises 14 residues. V was clipped by 5 bases and J by 5 bases; unmatched bases: 7. CDR1 and CDR2 (germline): MNHNY, SVGAGI (reference sequence). CDR3 coding DNA: TGTGCCAGCAGTCCCGGACAGGGTTCGACTGAAGCTTTCTTT. Protein sequence: CASSPGQGSTEAFF.

This clone was detected once. The V gene is TRBV19, the J gene TRBJ1-6, with a weak D call TRBD1 (6 bases). The CDR3 consists of 18 residues. Per the germline V gene, CDR1 is LNHDA and CDR2 is SQIVND (reference sequence). V was pared by 3 bases and J by 0 bases, with 15 bases between. The CDR3 sequence is CASSISPDRSSYNSPLHF. CDR3 coding DNA: TGTGCCAGTAGTATCTCACCCGACAGGAGCTCCTATAATTCACCCCTCCACTTT. Full variable domain (outside the CDR3, taken from reference TRBV19 and TRBJ1-6): DGGITQSPKYLFRKEGQNVTLSCEQNLNHDAMYWYRQDPGQGLRLIYYSQIVNDFQKGDIAEGYSVSREKKESFPLTVTSAQKNPTAFYLCASSISPDRSSYNSPLHFGNGTRLTVT.

A remark on this clone: At the DNA level, this CDR3 is encoded by other sequences in the same sample as well. The V gene is TRBV7-9, the J gene TRBJ2-7; 7 bases are a match to TRBD2. Germline CDR1 is SEHNR and CDR2 is FQNEAQ (reference sequence). The junction had 7 bases not matched to a gene; V was cut back by 5 bases and J by 0 bases. The CDR3 has 15 amino acids. The CDR3, as DNA: TGTGCCAGCAGCCTGTCGGGCGGGAGCTCCTACGAGCAGTACTTC. It specifies CASSLSGGSSYEQYF.

The gene calls are TRBV9 and TRBJ1-3, with D tentatively TRBD1 (5 bases). The CDR3 covers 14 residues. The germline V gene has CDR1 SGDLS and CDR2 YYNGEE. Deletions cut 5 bases from V and 4 bases from J, with 13 bases between. The CDR3 reads CASRDGGTGNTIYF. CDR3 DNA sequence: TGTGCCAGCAGAGACGGGGGTACCGGAAACACCATATATTTT.

This clone is a singleton in its sample. The chain links TRBV29-1 to TRBJ2-1, with D uncertain. The CDR3 extends over 14 amino acids. Germline V gene lookup returns CDR1 SQVTM and CDR2 ANQGSEA. Trimming shortened V by 5 bases and J by 1 base, and 12 bases separated the two germline ends. The CDR3 DNA reads as TGCAGCGTTTTCATTGGGGTATCCTACAATGAGCAGTTCTTC. Amino acids: CSVFIGVSYNEQFF.

V gene TRBV10-3 combines with J gene TRBJ2-7, with TRBD1 matching 7 bases. CDR1 and CDR2 from the germline V gene are ENHRY and SYGVKD. The CDR3 covers 14 residues. V dropped 10 bases and J dropped 2; count of bases not matched to a gene: 11. The CDR3 loop reads CATRAGQAAYEQYF. CDR3 nucleotides: TGTGCCACCAGGGCAGGACAGGCGGCCTACGAGCAGTACTTC.

The V gene is TRBV2, the J gene TRBJ2-3, with D uncertain. The CDR3 has 15 residues. V lost 3 bases and J lost 1, with 11 bases in between. Germline-derived CDR1 and CDR2 are SNHLY and FYNNEI. Written as DNA, the CDR3 is TGTGCCAGCAGTGACGTGGGCGGTGGCACAGATACGCAGTATTTT. It is translated as CASSDVGGGTDTQYF.

The V and J genes are TRBV6-1 and TRBJ1-2; D is possibly TRBD1 (5 bases). The germline V and J ends were trimmed by 2 bases and 8 bases, with 12 bases remaining between them. This CDR3 region has 13 residues. CDR1 is MNHNS, CDR2 SASEGT, per germline. The CDR3 here is CASSENWGPGYTF. CDR3 coding DNA: TGTGCCAGCAGTGAAAATTGGGGACCCGGCTACACCTTC.

V is TRBV6-5 and J is TRBJ1-2, with D perhaps matching TRBD1 (5 bases). In germline, CDR1 is MNHEY, CDR2 SVGAGI. Trimming pared 1 base from V and 8 bases from J, leaving 11 bases between. The length of the CDR3 is 13 residues. The CDR3, as DNA: TGTGCCAGCAGTTACTTGTCAGGGAGCGGCTACACCTTC. Its translation: CASSYLSGSGYTF.

The chain recombines TRBV6-6 with TRBJ1-6; TRBD1 matches at 7 bases. The germline V gene has CDR1 MNHNY and CDR2 SVGAGI (reference sequence). The CDR3 has 16 amino acids. V lost 4 bases, J lost 10 bases, and 13 bases stayed unmatched. The CDR3 bases are TGTGCCAGCAGTTCCGAACAGGGGACCCCCGGGTCACCCCTCCACTTT. Its translation is CASSSEQGTPGSPLHF.

For the CDR3, the DNA is TGCGCCAGCAGCTTGGACGGGGGAGTCACCGGGGAGCTGTTTTTT. Translating gives CASSLDGGVTGELFF. The chain links TRBV5-1 to TRBJ2-2; possible D gene TRBD2, 6 bases. Trimming removed 0 bases from V and 4 bases from J, with 10 bases in between. This CDR3 comprises 15 residues. Germline CDR1 SGHRS, CDR2 YFSETQ.

The table lists this clone with a few counts. The chain joins TRBV10-3 to TRBJ1-1; TRBD1 agrees at 8 bases. This CDR3 contains 15 residues. The germline gives CDR1 ENHRY, CDR2 SYGVKD. V shed 7 bases, J shed 4 bases, and the junction held 11 bases outside the gene matches. CDR3 protein: CAITPSGGLGTEAFF. DNA of the CDR3: TGTGCCATCACCCCGTCAGGGGGCCTGGGCACTGAAGCTTTCTTT.

The chain carries TRBV6-4 and TRBJ1-6; D gene uncertain. V gave up 4 bases and J gave up 6 bases, with 7 bases separating them. The germline gives CDR1 MRHNA, CDR2 SNTAGT. This CDR3 region has 13 residues. The CDR3 region has the DNA TGTGCCAGCAGTGTTACCCCTAATTCACCCCTCCACTTT. Its translation is CASSVTPNSPLHF.

A few counts support this clone. V usage is TRBV7-2 and J usage is TRBJ2-7; 8 bases are shared with TRBD2. This CDR3 spans 16 amino acids. With 5 bases clipped from V and 5 bases from J, the junction kept 14 bases outside the gene matches. The V gene's germline CDR1 is SGHTA and CDR2 FQGNSA. The CDR3 DNA is TGTGCCAGCAGCCTGACCCCTAGCGGGTATAGGGACGAGCAGTACTTC. Protein: CASSLTPSGYRDEQYF.

The gene calls are TRBV7-2 and TRBJ2-5, with 8 nucleotides matching TRBD1. There are 16 residues in the CDR3. Germline V CDR1 and CDR2: SGHTA, FQGNSA. The ends lost 4 bases at V and 1 base at J; junction bases unmatched: 8. CDR3 in amino acids: CASSSASDRVQETQYF. The CDR3 coding sequence is TGTGCCAGCAGCTCCGCTTCGGACAGGGTCCAAGAGACCCAGTACTTC.

The genes are TRBV7-2 and TRBJ2-3; TRBD2 aligns across 10 bases. Germline trimming cut 5 bases from V and 9 bases from J; bases unmatched to any gene: 11. The CDR3 runs to 15 residues. The germline CDR1 and CDR2 sequences are SGHTA and FQGNSA. The CDR3 bases are TGTGCCAGCAGCGTCGCTAGCGGGGGCGGACTAACGCAGTATTTT. Translation gives CASSVASGGGLTQYF.

This clone was seen a single time. In nucleotides, the CDR3 is TGTGCCAGCAGTGGGACATCGGACAACTATGGCTACACCTTC. Residues: CASSGTSDNYGYTF. The V and J genes are TRBV2 and TRBJ1-2, with D possibly TRBD1 on 5 matching bases. CDR1 is SNHLY and CDR2 is FYNNEI in the germline V gene. Trimming removed 4 bases at V and 2 bases at J, with 11 bases between. The CDR3 sequence is 14 residues long. Full variable domain (missing parts from reference TRBV2 and TRBJ1-2): EPEVTQTPSHQVTQMGQEVILRCVPISNHLYFYWYRQILGQKVEFLVSFYNNEISEKSEIFDDQFSVERPDGSNFTLKIRSTKLEDSAMYFCASSGTSDNYGYTFGSGTRLTVV.

This sequence joins TRBV5-4 and TRBJ1-6; 8 nucleotides match TRBD1. The CDR3 consists of 16 residues. The ends lost 0 bases at V and 6 bases at J; junction bases unmatched: 5. The germline gives CDR1 SGHNT, CDR2 YYREEE (reference sequence). DNA of the CDR3: TGTGCCAGCAGCTTGGACCAGGGGGCAGGTAATTCACCCCTCCACTTT. Translated: CASSLDQGAGNSPLHF.